The T cell receptor beta chain described here comes from a study of CD8+ T cells in alopecia areata. Overall study context: The protocol delivered tofacitinib for 6 to 18 months, then withdrew it for 6 months. Study results and limitations: Given one nonresponder, whether baseline CD8+ expansion relates to response remains uncertain. Scalp sequencing captures resident alphabeta T cells of normal skin too. Scalp clonality and expanded CD8+ clones among the top 100 showed significant decreases with tofacitinib.

The treatment was: oral pan-JAK inhibitor, 5-10 mg twice daily. Of note for this clone: The antigen is unknown.

Trimming stripped 3 bases from V and 5 bases from J, with 11 bases between. The CDR3 has 14 residues. CDR1 is MNHEY, CDR2 SVGAGI, per germline. Extracted RNA was reverse transcribed, and the resulting cDNA served as sequencing template. Data came from immunoSEQ multiplex PCR; TCRdb stores just in-frame clones and leaves some out. The table has about 180,000 clones, about 47% seen once. Sequencing was performed on CD8+ T cells sorted from blood, taken around week 54, from a patient treated with tofacitinib. The chain joins TRBV6-5 to TRBJ2-1; D not resolved. The TCR originated in a human donor with alopecia areata. CDR3 nucleotide sequence: TGTGCCAGCAGTTATACAGAGTCTAACAATGAGCAGTTCTTC. It yields the protein CASSYTESNNEQFF.